Listed below are T cell receptor beta chains from one sample, sequenced in a study of blood T cell repertoires in COVID-19. Libraries were prepared by immunoSEQ multiplex PCR; TCRdb keeps only in-frame clonotypes and omits some of them. The sample yields about 80,000 clones, about 80% seen once. Input material: peripheral blood. These receptors originate from a human donor in a cohort sampled during active COVID-19. CDR3s include the opening cysteine and the closing phenylalanine or tryptophan. A D gene is named only where the DNA matches it firmly.

V gene: TRBV28; J gene: TRBJ1-2; D gene: TRBD1; CDR3 protein: CASSLLTGASYGYTF; CDR3 DNA: TGTGCCAGCAGTTTATTGACAGGGGCATCCTATGGCTACACCTTC
V gene: TRBV3-1/TRBV3-2; J gene: TRBJ1-3; D gene: NA; CDR3 protein: CASSQRNTIYF; CDR3 DNA: TGTGCCAGCAGCCAACGGAACACCATATATTTT
V gene: TRBV5-4; J gene: TRBJ2-1; D gene: TRBD2; CDR3 protein: CASSFSGGKPNEQFF; CDR3 DNA: TGTGCCAGCAGCTTTAGCGGGGGAAAGCCCAATGAGCAGTTCTTC
V gene: TRBV28; J gene: TRBJ2-2; D gene: NA; CDR3 protein: CASSPRRGNSGELFF; CDR3 DNA: TGTGCCAGCAGTCCACGCAGGGGCAATTCCGGGGAGCTGTTTTTT
V gene: TRBV7-8; J gene: TRBJ2-1; D gene: NA; CDR3 protein: CASSPVSSYNEQFF; CDR3 DNA: TGTGCCAGCAGCCCGGTGTCCTCCTACAATGAGCAGTTCTTC
V gene: TRBV4-2; J gene: TRBJ1-5; D gene: NA; CDR3 protein: CASSRGGDYSNQPQHF; CDR3 DNA: TGTGCCAGCAGCCGGGGGGGGGACTATAGCAATCAGCCCCAGCATTTT
V gene: TRBV30; J gene: TRBJ1-6; D gene: NA; CDR3 protein: CAWSAGAANSPLHF; CDR3 DNA: TGTGCCTGGAGTGCGGGAGCTGCGAATTCACCCCTCCACTTT
V gene: TRBV2; J gene: TRBJ2-5; D gene: TRBD2; CDR3 protein: CASSAEKKRGVETQYF; CDR3 DNA: TGTGCCAGCAGTGCAGAGAAAAAGCGGGGGGTAGAGACCCAGTACTTC
V gene: TRBV9; J gene: TRBJ2-7; D gene: TRBD1; CDR3 protein: CASSVTEAGGRYEQYF; CDR3 DNA: TGTGCCAGCAGCGTAACCGAGGCAGGGGGCCGTTACGAGCAGTACTTC
V gene: TRBV10-3; J gene: TRBJ2-3; D gene: NA; CDR3 protein: CAIRREGDTQYF; CDR3 DNA: TGTGCCATCAGAAGAGAGGGAGATACGCAGTATTTT
V gene: TRBV11-1; J gene: TRBJ2-5; D gene: NA; CDR3 protein: CASSPTTRETQYF; CDR3 DNA: TGTGCCAGCAGCCCAACGACGAGGGAGACCCAGTACTTC
V gene: TRBV4-1; J gene: TRBJ2-3; D gene: NA; CDR3 protein: CASSQDRVTDTQYF; CDR3 DNA: TGCGCCAGCAGCCAAGACAGGGTCACAGATACGCAGTATTTT